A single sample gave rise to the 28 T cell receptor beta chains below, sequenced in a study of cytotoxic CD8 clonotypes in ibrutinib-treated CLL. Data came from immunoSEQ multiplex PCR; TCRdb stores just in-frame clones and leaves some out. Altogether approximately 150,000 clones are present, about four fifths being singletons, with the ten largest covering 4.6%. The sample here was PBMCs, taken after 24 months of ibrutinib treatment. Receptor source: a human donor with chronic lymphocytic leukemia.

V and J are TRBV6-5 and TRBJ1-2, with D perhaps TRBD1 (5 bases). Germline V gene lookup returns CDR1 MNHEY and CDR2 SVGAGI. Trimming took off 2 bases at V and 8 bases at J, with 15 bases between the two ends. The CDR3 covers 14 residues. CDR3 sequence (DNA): TGTGCCAGCAGTTACAACACAGGCGAGGAGGGCTACACCTTC. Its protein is CASSYNTGEEGYTF.

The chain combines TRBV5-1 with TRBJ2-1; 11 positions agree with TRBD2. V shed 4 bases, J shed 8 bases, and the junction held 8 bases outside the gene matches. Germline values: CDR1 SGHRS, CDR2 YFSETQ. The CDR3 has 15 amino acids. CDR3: CASSTLLAGADEQFF. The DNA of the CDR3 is TGCGCCAGCAGCACATTACTAGCGGGAGCGGATGAGCAGTTCTTC. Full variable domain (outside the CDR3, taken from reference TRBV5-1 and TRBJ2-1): KAGVTQTPRYLIKTRGQQVTLSCSPISGHRSVSWYQQTPGQGLQFLFEYFSETQRNKGNFPGRFSGRQFSNSRSEMNVSTLELGDSALYLCASSTLLAGADEQFFGPGTRLTVL.

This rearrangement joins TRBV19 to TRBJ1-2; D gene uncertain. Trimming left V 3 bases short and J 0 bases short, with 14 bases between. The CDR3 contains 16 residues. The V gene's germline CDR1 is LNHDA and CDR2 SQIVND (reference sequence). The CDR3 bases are TGTGCCAGTAGTATTTTGGGCACGGAAGCTAACTATGGCTACACCTTC. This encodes CASSILGTEANYGYTF.

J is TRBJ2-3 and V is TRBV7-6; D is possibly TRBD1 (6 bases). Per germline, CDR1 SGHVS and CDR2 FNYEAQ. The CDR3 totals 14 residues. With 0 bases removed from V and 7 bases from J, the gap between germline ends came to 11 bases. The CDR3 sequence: CASSLAGAANTQYF. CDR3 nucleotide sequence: TGTGCCAGCAGCTTAGCGGGGGCGGCGAATACGCAGTATTTT. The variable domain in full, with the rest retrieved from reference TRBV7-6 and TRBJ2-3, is GAGVSQSPRYKVTKRGQDVALRCDPISGHVSLYWYRQALGQGPEFLTYFNYEAQQDKSGLPNDRFSAERPEGSISTLTIQRTEQRDSAMYRCASSLAGAANTQYFGPGTRLTVL.

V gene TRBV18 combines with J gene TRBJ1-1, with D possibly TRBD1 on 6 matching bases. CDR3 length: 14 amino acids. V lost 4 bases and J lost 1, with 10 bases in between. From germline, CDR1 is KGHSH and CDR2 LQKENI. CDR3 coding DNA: TGTGCCAGCTCACTCCTGACAGGGAACACTGAAGCTTTCTTT. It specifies CASSLLTGNTEAFF.

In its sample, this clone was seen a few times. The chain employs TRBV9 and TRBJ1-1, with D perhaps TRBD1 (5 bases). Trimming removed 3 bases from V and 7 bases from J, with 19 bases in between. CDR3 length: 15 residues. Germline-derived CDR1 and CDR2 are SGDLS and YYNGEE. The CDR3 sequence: CASSESPGPPVEAFF. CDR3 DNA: TGTGCCAGCAGCGAGAGTCCGGGACCGCCCGTTGAAGCTTTCTTT. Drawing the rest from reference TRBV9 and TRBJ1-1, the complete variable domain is DSGVTQTPKHLITATGQRVTLRCSPRSGDLSVYWYQQSLDQGLQFLIQYYNGEERAKGNILERFSAQQFPDLHSELNLSSLELGDSALYFCASSESPGPPVEAFFGQGTRLTVV.

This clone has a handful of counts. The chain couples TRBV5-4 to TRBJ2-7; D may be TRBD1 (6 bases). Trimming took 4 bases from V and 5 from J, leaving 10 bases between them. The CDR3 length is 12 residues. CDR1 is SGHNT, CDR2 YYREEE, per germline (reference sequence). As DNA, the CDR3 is TGTGCCAGCAGCAGCCACAGGGACGAGCAGTACTTC. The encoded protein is CASSSHRDEQYF.

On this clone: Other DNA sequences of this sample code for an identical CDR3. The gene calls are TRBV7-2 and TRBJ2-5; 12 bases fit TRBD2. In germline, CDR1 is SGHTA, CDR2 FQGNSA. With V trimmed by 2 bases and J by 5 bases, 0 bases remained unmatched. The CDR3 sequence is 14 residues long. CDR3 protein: CASSLLAGGETQYF. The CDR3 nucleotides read TGTGCCAGCAGCTTACTAGCGGGGGGGGAGACCCAGTACTTC.

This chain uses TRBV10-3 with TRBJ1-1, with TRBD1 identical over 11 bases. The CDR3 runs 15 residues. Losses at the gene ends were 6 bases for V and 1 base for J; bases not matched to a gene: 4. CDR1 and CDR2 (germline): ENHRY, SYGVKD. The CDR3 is CAIRGGQGANTEAFF. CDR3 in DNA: TGTGCCATCAGGGGCGGACAGGGGGCGAACACTGAAGCTTTCTTT.

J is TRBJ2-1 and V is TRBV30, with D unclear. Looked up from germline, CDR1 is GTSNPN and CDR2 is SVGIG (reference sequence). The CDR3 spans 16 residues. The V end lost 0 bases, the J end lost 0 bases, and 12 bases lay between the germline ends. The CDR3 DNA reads TGTGCCTGGAGTGTAATGGGCTCGAGCTCCTACAATGAGCAGTTCTTC. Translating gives CAWSVMGSSSYNEQFF.

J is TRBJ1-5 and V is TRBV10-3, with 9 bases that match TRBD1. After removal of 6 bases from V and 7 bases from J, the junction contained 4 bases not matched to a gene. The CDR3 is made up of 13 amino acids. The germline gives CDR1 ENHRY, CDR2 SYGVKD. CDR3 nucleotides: TGTGCCATCAGCCGGGACAGGGACCAGCCCCAGCATTTT. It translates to CAISRDRDQPQHF.

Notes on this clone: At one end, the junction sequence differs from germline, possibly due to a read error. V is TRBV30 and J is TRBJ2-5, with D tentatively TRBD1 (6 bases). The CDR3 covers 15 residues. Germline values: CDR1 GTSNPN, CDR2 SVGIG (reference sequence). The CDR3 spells CAWSPTGAAQEAQYF. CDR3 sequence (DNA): TGTGCCTGGAGTCCGACAGGAGCGGCCCAAGAGGCCCAGTACTTC. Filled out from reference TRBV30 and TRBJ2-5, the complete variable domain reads SQTIHQWPATLVQPVGSPLSLECTVEGTSNPNLYWYRQAAGRGLQLLFYSVGIGQISSEVPQNLSASRPQDRQFILSSKKLLLSDSGFYLCAWSPTGAAQEAQYFGPGTRLLVL.

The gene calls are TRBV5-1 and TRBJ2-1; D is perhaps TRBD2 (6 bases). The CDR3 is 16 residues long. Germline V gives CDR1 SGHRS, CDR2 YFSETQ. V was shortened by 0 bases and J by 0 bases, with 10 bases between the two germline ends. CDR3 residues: CASSLGSGLSYNEQFF. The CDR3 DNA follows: TGCGCCAGCAGCTTGGGGTCGGGACTCTCCTACAATGAGCAGTTCTTC.

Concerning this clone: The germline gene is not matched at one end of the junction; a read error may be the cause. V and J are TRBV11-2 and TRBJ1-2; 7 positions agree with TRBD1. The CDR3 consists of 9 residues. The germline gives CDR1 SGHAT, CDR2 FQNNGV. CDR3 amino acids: CASSLETGF. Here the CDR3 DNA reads TGTGCCAGCAGCTTAGAGACAGGGTTC. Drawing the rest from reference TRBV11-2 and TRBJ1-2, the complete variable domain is EAGVAQSPRYKIIEKRQSVAFWCNPISGHATLYWYQQILGQGPKLLIQFQNNGVVDDSQLPKDRFSAERLKGVDSTLKIQPAKLEDSAVYLCASSLETGFGSGTRLTVV.

CDR3: CASRPGTSENLYQETQYF. In nucleotides, the CDR3 is TGTGCCAGCAGGCCCGGGACTAGCGAGAACCTGTACCAAGAGACCCAGTACTTC. The chain recombines TRBV7-3 with TRBJ2-5; 10 positions agree with TRBD2. In germline, CDR1 is SGHTA, CDR2 FQGTGA. Losses at the gene ends were 6 bases for V and 0 bases for J; bases not matched to a gene: 13. CDR3 length equals 18 residues.

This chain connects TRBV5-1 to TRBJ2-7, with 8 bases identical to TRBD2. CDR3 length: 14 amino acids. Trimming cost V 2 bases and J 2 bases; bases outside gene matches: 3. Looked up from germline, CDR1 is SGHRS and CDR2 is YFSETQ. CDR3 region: CASSLSGGAYEQYF. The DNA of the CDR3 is TGCGCCAGCAGCTTAAGCGGGGGTGCCTACGAGCAGTACTTC.

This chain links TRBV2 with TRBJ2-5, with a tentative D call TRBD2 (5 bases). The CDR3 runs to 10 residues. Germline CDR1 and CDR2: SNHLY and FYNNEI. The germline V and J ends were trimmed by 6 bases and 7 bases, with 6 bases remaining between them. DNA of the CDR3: TGTGCCAGCAGGACTACGACCCAGTACTTC. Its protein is CASRTTTQYF.

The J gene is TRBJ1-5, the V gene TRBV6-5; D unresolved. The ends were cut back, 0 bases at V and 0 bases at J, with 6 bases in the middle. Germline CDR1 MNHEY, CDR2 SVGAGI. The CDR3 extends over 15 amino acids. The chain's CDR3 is CASSYSGYSNQPQHF. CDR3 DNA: TGTGCCAGCAGTTACTCTGGTTATAGCAATCAGCCCCAGCATTTT.

The CDR3 here is CASSLNVGNSGSSEQFF. The CDR3 DNA reads TGCGCCAGCAGCTTGAATGTAGGAAATAGCGGGAGCTCTGAGCAGTTCTTC. The V and J genes are TRBV5-1 and TRBJ2-1, with TRBD2 matching over 9 bases. Losses at the gene ends were 1 base for V and 9 bases for J; bases not matched to a gene: 14. CDR3 length: 17 residues. Germline V gene sequence: CDR1 SGHRS, CDR2 YFSETQ.

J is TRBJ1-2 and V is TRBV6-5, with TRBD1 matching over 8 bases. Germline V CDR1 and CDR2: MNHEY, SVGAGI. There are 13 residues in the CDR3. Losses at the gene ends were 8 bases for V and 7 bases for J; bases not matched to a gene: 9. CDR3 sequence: CASREVQGVGYTF. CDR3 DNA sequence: TGTGCCAGCCGTGAAGTACAGGGGGTTGGCTACACCTTC.

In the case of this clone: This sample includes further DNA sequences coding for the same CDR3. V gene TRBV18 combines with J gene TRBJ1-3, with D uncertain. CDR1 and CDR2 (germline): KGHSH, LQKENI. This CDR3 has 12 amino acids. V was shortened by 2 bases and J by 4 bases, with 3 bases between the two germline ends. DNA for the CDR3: TGTGCCAGCTCACCAGGAGGAAACACCATATATTTT. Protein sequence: CASSPGGNTIYF.

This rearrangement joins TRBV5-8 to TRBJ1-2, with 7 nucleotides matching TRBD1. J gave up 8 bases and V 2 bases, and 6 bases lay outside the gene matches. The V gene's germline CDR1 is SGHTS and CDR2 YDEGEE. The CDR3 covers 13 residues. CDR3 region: CASSFGTALGYTF. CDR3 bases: TGTGCCAGCAGCTTTGGGACAGCCTTGGGCTACACCTTC.

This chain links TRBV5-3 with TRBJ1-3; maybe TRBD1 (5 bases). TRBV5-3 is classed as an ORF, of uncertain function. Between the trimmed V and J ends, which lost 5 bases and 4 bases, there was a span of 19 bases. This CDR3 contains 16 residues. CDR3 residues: CARRNGTVSEGNTIYF. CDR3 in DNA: TGTGCCAGAAGAAATGGGACGGTGAGCGAAGGAAACACCATATATTTT.

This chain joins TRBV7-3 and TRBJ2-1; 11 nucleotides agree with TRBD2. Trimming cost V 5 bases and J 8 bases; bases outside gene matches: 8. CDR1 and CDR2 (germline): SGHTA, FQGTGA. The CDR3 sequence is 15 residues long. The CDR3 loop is CASSHTSGSSDEQFF. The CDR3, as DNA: TGTGCCAGCAGCCATACTAGCGGGAGTAGCGATGAGCAGTTCTTC.

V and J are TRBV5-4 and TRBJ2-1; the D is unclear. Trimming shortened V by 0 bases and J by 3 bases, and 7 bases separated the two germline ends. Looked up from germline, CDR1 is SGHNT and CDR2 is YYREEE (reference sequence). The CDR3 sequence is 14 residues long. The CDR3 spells CASSLAAGYNEQFF. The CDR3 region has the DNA TGTGCCAGCAGCTTGGCCGCCGGCTACAATGAGCAGTTCTTC.

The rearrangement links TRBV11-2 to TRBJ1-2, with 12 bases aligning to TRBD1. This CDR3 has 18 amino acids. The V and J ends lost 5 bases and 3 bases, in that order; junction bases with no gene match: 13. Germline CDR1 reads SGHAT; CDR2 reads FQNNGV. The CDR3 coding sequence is TGTGCCAGCAGCACGTACCGGGACAGGGGGCAAGGGGACTATGGCTACACCTTC. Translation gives CASSTYRDRGQGDYGYTF.

The CDR3 DNA reads TGTGCCAGCAGCGATGGACAGACTACCGTTGGGGGTCAGCCCCAGCATTTT. It codes for CASSDGQTTVGGQPQHF. This rearrangement joins TRBV5-4 to TRBJ1-5, with a possible D match to TRBD1 (6 bases). The CDR3 consists of 17 residues. The germline V gene has CDR1 SGHNT and CDR2 YYREEE (reference sequence). V shed 4 bases and J shed 6 bases, with 23 bases lying between them.

For the CDR3, the DNA is TGTGCCAGCAGTCCCCGGGCAGGGTACGAGCAGTACTTC. It specifies CASSPRAGYEQYF. This chain links TRBV7-2 with TRBJ2-7, with D possibly matching TRBD1 (5 bases). Trimming cost V 6 bases and J 4 bases, with 13 bases left between them. From germline, CDR1 is SGHTA and CDR2 FQGNSA. This CDR3 has 13 residues.